This is a list of T cell receptor beta chains from one sample in a study of graft-versus-host responses after intestinal transplantation. These receptors' targets are unknown. Assay: immunoSEQ multiplex PCR; the TCRdb copy retains only in-frame clones and omits some. The repertoire holds approximately 85,000 clones, about 93% seen once, with approximately 1% in the top ten. Sequencing was performed on unstimulated CD8+ T cells sorted from spleen or lymph node cells, taken before transplant. The receptor source for this set is a human donor who was the organ donor for an intestinal transplant. CDR3s include the opening cysteine and the closing phenylalanine or tryptophan. Fields, in order: V gene, clone size, J gene, D gene, CDR3 DNA, CDR3 protein. The D gene is left open where the match is weak. Only part of the rows carry a size: once, few, many, or a class if the clone is expanded.

V: TRBV5-4
size: -
J: TRBJ2-3
D: -
DNA: TGTGCCAGCAGCTCTAGCGAGGACTACACAGATACGCAGTATTTT
CDR3: CASSSSEDYTDTQYF

V: TRBV11-2
size: -
J: TRBJ1-2
D: -
DNA: TGTGCCAGCAGCTTAGTTGGGGCGGGCTACACCTTC
CDR3: CASSLVGAGYTF

V: TRBV5-6
size: few
J: TRBJ2-7
D: -
DNA: TGTGCCAGCAGCTTGGGACAGAACGAGCAGTACTTC
CDR3: CASSLGQNEQYF

V: TRBV28
size: -
J: TRBJ1-2
D: -
DNA: TGTGCCAGCAGTCCCCAGGGGAACTATGGCTACACCTTC
CDR3: CASSPQGNYGYTF

V: TRBV7-2
size: -
J: TRBJ2-7
D: -
DNA: TGTGCCAGCAGCCCGCGGGACAGAAAAGGCCACGAGCAGTACTTC
CDR3: CASSPRDRKGHEQYF

V: TRBV2
size: few
J: TRBJ1-6
D: TRBD1
DNA: TGTGCCAGCCAGACAGGGTATAATTCACCCCTCCACTTT
CDR3: CASQTGYNSPLHF

V: TRBV9
size: -
J: TRBJ2-7
D: -
DNA: TGTGCCAGCAGCGTCGGGACTTACTCCTACGAGCAGTACTTC
CDR3: CASSVGTYSYEQYF

V: TRBV4-2
size: few
J: TRBJ1-1
D: -
DNA: TGTGCCAGCAGCCAAGACCCTCGAGGGAACACTGAAGCTTTCTTT
CDR3: CASSQDPRGNTEAFF

V: TRBV19
size: -
J: TRBJ2-7
D: TRBD1
DNA: TGTGCCAGTAGTCCCGGACAGGCCTACGAGCAGTACTTC
CDR3: CASSPGQAYEQYF

V: TRBV19
size: -
J: TRBJ2-5
D: -
DNA: TGTGCCAGTAGTATAGTTTGGGCCAGACAAATAACCAGACCCCAAGAGACCCAGTACTTC
CDR3: CASSIVWARQITRPQETQYF

V: TRBV27
size: once
J: TRBJ2-1
D: TRBD2
DNA: TGTGCCAGCAGTCTGAAAAGACCCACGACTAGCGGGAGGGCCCCTAGCTCCTACAATGAGCAGTTCTTC
CDR3: CASSLKRPTTSGRAPSSYNEQFF

V: TRBV18
size: -
J: TRBJ2-5
D: -
DNA: TGTGCCAGCTCACGGGGTCATAGCGGCCTGGCTGGGACCCAGTACTTC
CDR3: CASSRGHSGLAGTQYF

V: TRBV30
size: -
J: TRBJ1-5
D: TRBD1
DNA: TGTGCCTGGCAACGGGCAGGGGGTCAGCCCCAGCATTTT
CDR3: CAWQRAGGQPQHF

V: TRBV7-9
size: -
J: TRBJ2-3
D: -
DNA: TGTGCCAGCAGCCCAACGGAGGGGTGGGGCACAGATACGCAGTATTTT
CDR3: CASSPTEGWGTDTQYF

V: TRBV7-9
size: -
J: TRBJ2-3
D: -
DNA: TGTGCCAGCAGCTTAGAATACACACACACAGATACGCAGTATTTT
CDR3: CASSLEYTHTDTQYF

V: TRBV27
size: -
J: TRBJ1-5
D: TRBD1
DNA: TGTGCCAGCAGTTTACTACAGGGGGGAGATCAGCCCCAGCATTTT
CDR3: CASSLLQGGDQPQHF

V: TRBV6-9
size: -
J: TRBJ1-5
D: -
DNA: TGTGCCAGCAGTTACTGGGGGCCCTGGGTAAATCAGCCCCAGCATTTT
CDR3: CASSYWGPWVNQPQHF

V: TRBV4-1
size: -
J: TRBJ2-7
D: TRBD2
DNA: TGCGCCAGCAGCCAAGGGGGACTAGCGGGGAATTTGTACGAGCAGTACTTC
CDR3: CASSQGGLAGNLYEQYF

V: TRBV5-1
size: -
J: TRBJ2-1
D: -
DNA: TGCGCCAGCAGCTTGTTGGGGGGTGAGCAGTTCTTC
CDR3: CASSLLGGEQFF

V: TRBV2
size: -
J: TRBJ2-7
D: -
DNA: TGTGCCAGCAGTGAAGCAACAGCCTACGAGCAGTACTTC
CDR3: CASSEATAYEQYF

V: TRBV6-5
size: few
J: TRBJ2-3
D: -
DNA: TGTGCCAGCAGTTACGTTTCCCTCTCCGCAGATACGCAGTATTTT
CDR3: CASSYVSLSADTQYF

V: TRBV7-9
size: -
J: TRBJ1-3
D: -
DNA: TGTGCCAGCAGCCCAGGAGAGACAGGTGAAGGCACCATATATTTT
CDR3: CASSPGETGEGTIYF

V: TRBV27
size: -
J: TRBJ1-5
D: -
DNA: TGTGCCAGCAGTCCTACGACAGGATTCGGCAATCAGCCCCAGCATTTT
CDR3: CASSPTTGFGNQPQHF

V: TRBV7-9
size: -
J: TRBJ1-2
D: -
DNA: TGTGCCAGCAGCTTAGGTGGGGCGCCGTATGGCTACACCTTC
CDR3: CASSLGGAPYGYTF

V: TRBV29-1
size: -
J: TRBJ1-1
D: TRBD1
DNA: TGCAGCGTACCAGGGGGGAACACTGAAGCTTTCTTT
CDR3: CSVPGGNTEAFF

V: TRBV19
size: -
J: TRBJ1-5
D: -
DNA: TGTGCCAGTAGTATAGATCGAGGGAGGCCCCAGCATTTT
CDR3: CASSIDRGRPQHF

V: TRBV19
size: -
J: TRBJ2-7
D: -
DNA: TGTGCCAGTAGTATGAGAACTAGAGGGCCGGGCTACGAGCAGTACTTC
CDR3: CASSMRTRGPGYEQYF

V: TRBV7-9
size: -
J: TRBJ2-1
D: -
DNA: TGTGCCAGCAGCTTTTCGGACAGCAATGAGCAGTTCTTC
CDR3: CASSFSDSNEQFF

V: TRBV29-1
size: -
J: TRBJ1-2
D: TRBD1
DNA: TGCAGCGCCGAGACAGGGGACGCTGGCTACACCTTC
CDR3: CSAETGDAGYTF

V: TRBV7-2
size: -
J: TRBJ2-7
D: -
DNA: TGTGCCAGCAGCTTATCCCTCCTGACGGTGGACTTAGGGTACGAGCAGTACTTC
CDR3: CASSLSLLTVDLGYEQYF

V: TRBV11-2
size: -
J: TRBJ2-1
D: -
DNA: TGTGCCAGCAGCTTACAATTCCTAGACAATGAGCAGTTCTTC
CDR3: CASSLQFLDNEQFF

V: TRBV7-9
size: -
J: TRBJ1-1
D: -
DNA: TGTGCCAGCAGCCTAAGTCCGAATGAAGCTTTCTTT
CDR3: CASSLSPNEAFF

V: TRBV9
size: -
J: TRBJ2-6
D: TRBD1
DNA: TGTGCCAGCAGCGTAGATGGGACAGGGGTCGGGAGCGTCCTGACTTTC
CDR3: CASSVDGTGVGSVLTF

V: TRBV6-5
size: -
J: TRBJ2-7
D: -
DNA: TGTGCCAGCAGCTCCAGTCGGGCCTACGAGCAGTACTTC
CDR3: CASSSSRAYEQYF

V: TRBV23-1
size: -
J: TRBJ2-7
D: TRBD2
DNA: TGCGCCAGCAGTCAACCTAGACAGAACTTGGGACTAGCGGGAGGCCCGGGGCCCTACGAGCAGTACTTC
CDR3: CASSQPRQNLGLAGGPGPYEQYF

V: TRBV7-9
size: -
J: TRBJ1-1
D: TRBD1
DNA: TGTGCCAGCAGCTTAGGGACAGGGGTGAACACTGAAGCTTTCTTT
CDR3: CASSLGTGVNTEAFF

V: TRBV9
size: -
J: TRBJ2-2
D: -
DNA: TGTGCCAGCGGAGGAGAGTTGGGCGGGGAGCTGTTTTTT
CDR3: CASGGELGGELFF

V: TRBV7-2
size: -
J: TRBJ2-7
D: TRBD2
DNA: TGTGCCAGCAGCTTACCGAAAGGACTAGCGGGATACCCCTACGAGCAGTACTTC
CDR3: CASSLPKGLAGYPYEQYF

V: TRBV18
size: -
J: TRBJ2-3
D: -
DNA: TGTGCCAGCTCACCAACTAGGCCCACAGATACGCAGTATTTT
CDR3: CASSPTRPTDTQYF

V: TRBV6-5
size: -
J: TRBJ1-1
D: -
DNA: TGTGCCAGCAGTTACTCGGAGGGTATCGGAAGGACTGAAGCTTTCTTT
CDR3: CASSYSEGIGRTEAFF

V: TRBV19
size: -
J: TRBJ1-1
D: TRBD1
DNA: TGTGCCAGTAGTATCGTCAGGGGGGAACCCGAAGCTTTCTTT
CDR3: CASSIVRGEPEAFF

V: TRBV27
size: -
J: TRBJ2-7
D: TRBD2
DNA: TGTGCCAGCAGTTTATCAGCGGGAGGACCATATTCCTACGAGCAGTACTTC
CDR3: CASSLSAGGPYSYEQYF

V: TRBV27
size: -
J: TRBJ1-5
D: -
DNA: TGTGCCAGCAGGTTAGGGGGGGCCAATCAGCCCCAGCATTTT
CDR3: CASRLGGANQPQHF

V: TRBV7-9
size: -
J: TRBJ2-7
D: -
DNA: TGTGCCAGCGAGTCGGGGAACGAGCAGTACTTC
CDR3: CASESGNEQYF

V: TRBV11-2
size: -
J: TRBJ1-1
D: -
DNA: TGTGCCAGCAGCTTCCCCCCCAGGAAACCGAACACTGAAGCTTTCTTT
CDR3: CASSFPPRKPNTEAFF

V: TRBV6-6
size: -
J: TRBJ2-2
D: -
DNA: TGTGCCAGCACGGTTCTTGAAACCGGGGAGCTGTTTTTT
CDR3: CASTVLETGELFF

V: TRBV7-3
size: -
J: TRBJ2-7
D: -
DNA: TGTGCCAGCAGCTTTCCTGCCTACGAGCAGTACTTC
CDR3: CASSFPAYEQYF

V: TRBV19
size: -
J: TRBJ2-7
D: TRBD1
DNA: TGTGCCAGTAGTATCTTCGGACAGGCCTACGAGCAGTACTTC
CDR3: CASSIFGQAYEQYF

V: TRBV14
size: -
J: TRBJ2-5
D: -
DNA: TGTGCCAGCAGCCAATCCCGCGCGACCCAGTACTTC
CDR3: CASSQSRATQYF

V: TRBV4-3
size: -
J: TRBJ2-1
D: TRBD2
DNA: TGCGCCAGCAGCCAAGATAGGGGACTAGCGGGACCAAATGAACAGTTCTTC
CDR3: CASSQDRGLAGPNEQFF

V: TRBV9
size: -
J: TRBJ1-2
D: TRBD1
DNA: TGTGCCAGCAGCCTGAACTCGAGGACAGGGCTATCAAACTATGGCTACACCTTC
CDR3: CASSLNSRTGLSNYGYTF

V: TRBV19
size: -
J: TRBJ2-1
D: TRBD2
DNA: TGTGCCAGTAGTATTTGGACTAGCGATGAGCAGTTCTTC
CDR3: CASSIWTSDEQFF

V: TRBV28
size: -
J: TRBJ2-1
D: TRBD2
DNA: TGTGCCAGCAGTTCTCTAGCGGCCTACAATGAGCAGTTCTTC
CDR3: CASSSLAAYNEQFF